The present TCR beta chain was sequenced within a study of blood T cell repertoires in COVID-19. The CDR3 contains 16 residues. Germline-derived CDR1 and CDR2 are MGHRA and YSYEKL. J lost 7 bases, V lost 1 base, and 8 bases had no gene match. TCRdb's copy holds only in-frame clones and misses some; the assay was immunoSEQ multiplex PCR. This repertoire shows a few hundred thousand clones, around 85% found once; its top ten account for approximately 2%. The chain recombines TRBV4-1 with TRBJ2-1; 9 bases are a match to TRBD2. The origin of this receptor is a woman between 45 and 60 years old who had recovered from COVID-19. The source material was PBMCs or T cells enriched from blood (not recorded which). The CDR3 sequence: CASSQGRLAGRNEQFF. CDR3 bases: TGCGCCAGCAGCCAAGGCCGGCTAGCGGGACGAAATGAGCAGTTCTTC.